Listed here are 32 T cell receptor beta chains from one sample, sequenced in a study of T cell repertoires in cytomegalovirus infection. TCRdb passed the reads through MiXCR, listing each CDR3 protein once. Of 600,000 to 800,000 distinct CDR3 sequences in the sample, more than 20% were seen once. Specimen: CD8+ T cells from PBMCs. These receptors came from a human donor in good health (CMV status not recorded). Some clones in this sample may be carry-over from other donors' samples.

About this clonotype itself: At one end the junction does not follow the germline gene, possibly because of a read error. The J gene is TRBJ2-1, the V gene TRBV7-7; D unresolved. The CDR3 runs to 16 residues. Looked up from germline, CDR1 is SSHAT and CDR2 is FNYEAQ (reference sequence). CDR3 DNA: TGTGCTAGCAGCGATTCCACGTTTAGCTCCTACAATGAGCAGTTCTTC. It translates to CASSDSTFSSYNEQFF.

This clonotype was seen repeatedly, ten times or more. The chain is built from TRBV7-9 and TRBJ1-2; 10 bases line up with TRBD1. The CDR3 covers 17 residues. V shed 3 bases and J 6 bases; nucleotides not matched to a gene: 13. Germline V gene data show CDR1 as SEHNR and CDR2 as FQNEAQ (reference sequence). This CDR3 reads CASSFFRDQTGGNGYTF. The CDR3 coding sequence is TGTGCCAGCAGCTTCTTTCGGGACCAGACAGGGGGCAATGGCTACACCTTC. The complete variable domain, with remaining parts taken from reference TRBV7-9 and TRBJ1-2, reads DTGVSQNPRHKITKRGQNVTFRCDPISEHNRLYWYRQTLGQGPEFLTYFQNEAQLEKSRLLSDRFSAERPKGSFSTLEIQRTEQGDSAMYLCASSFFRDQTGGNGYTFGSGTRLTVV.

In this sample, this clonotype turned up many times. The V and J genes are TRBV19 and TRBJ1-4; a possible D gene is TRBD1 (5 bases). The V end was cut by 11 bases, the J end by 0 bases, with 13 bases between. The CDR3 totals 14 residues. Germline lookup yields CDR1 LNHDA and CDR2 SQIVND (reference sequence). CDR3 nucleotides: TGTGCCGGGGGATCAGGATCAACTAATGAAAAACTGTTTTTT. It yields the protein CAGGSGSTNEKLFF. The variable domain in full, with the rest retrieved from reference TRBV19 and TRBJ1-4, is DGGITQSPKYLFRKEGQNVTLSCEQNLNHDAMYWYRQDPGQGLRLIYYSQIVNDFQKGDIAEGYSVSREKKESFPLTVTSAQKNPTAFYLCAGGSGSTNEKLFFGSGTQLSVL.

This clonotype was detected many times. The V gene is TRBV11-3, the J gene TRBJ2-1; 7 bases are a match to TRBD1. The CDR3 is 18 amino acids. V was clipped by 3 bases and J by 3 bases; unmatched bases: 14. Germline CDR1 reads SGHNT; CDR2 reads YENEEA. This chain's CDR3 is CASSFGSRTGADYNEQFF. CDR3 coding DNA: TGTGCCAGCAGCTTTGGAAGTAGAACAGGGGCGGACTACAATGAGCAGTTCTTC.

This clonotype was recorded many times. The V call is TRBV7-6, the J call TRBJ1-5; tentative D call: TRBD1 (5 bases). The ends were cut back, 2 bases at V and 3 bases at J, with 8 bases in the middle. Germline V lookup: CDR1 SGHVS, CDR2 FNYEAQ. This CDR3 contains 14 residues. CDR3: CASSLPGLNQPQHF. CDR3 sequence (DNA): TGTGCCAGCAGCTTACCGGGACTCAATCAGCCCCAGCATTTT.

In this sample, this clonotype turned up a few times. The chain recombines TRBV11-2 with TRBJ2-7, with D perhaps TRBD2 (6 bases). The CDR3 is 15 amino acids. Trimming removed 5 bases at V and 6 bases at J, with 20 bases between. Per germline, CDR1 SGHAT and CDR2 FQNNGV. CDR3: CASSPWRGRWFEQYV. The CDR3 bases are TGTGCCAGCAGCCCATGGAGGGGCCGGTGGTTCGAGCAGTACGTC.

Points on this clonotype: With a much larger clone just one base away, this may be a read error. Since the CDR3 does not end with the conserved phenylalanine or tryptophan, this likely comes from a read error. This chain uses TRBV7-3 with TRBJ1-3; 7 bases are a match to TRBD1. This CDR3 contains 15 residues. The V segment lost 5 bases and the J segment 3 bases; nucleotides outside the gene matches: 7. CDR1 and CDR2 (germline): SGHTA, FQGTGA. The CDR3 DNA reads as TGTGCCAGCAGCCCTGGAGGGGGCATTGGAAACACCATATATTCT. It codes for CASSPGGGIGNTIYS.

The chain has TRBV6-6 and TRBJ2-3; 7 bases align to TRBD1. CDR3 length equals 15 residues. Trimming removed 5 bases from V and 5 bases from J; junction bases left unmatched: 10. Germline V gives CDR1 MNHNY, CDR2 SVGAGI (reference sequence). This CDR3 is CASSRRDSLEDTQYF. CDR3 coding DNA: TGTGCCAGCAGTCGCCGGGACAGCCTTGAAGATACGCAGTATTTT.

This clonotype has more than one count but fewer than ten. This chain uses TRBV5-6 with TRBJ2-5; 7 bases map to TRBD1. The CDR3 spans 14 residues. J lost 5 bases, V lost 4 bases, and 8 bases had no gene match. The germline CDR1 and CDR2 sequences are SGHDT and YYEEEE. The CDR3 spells CASSPDRPGETQYF. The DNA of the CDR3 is TGTGCCAGCAGCCCGGACAGGCCTGGGGAGACCCAGTACTTC.

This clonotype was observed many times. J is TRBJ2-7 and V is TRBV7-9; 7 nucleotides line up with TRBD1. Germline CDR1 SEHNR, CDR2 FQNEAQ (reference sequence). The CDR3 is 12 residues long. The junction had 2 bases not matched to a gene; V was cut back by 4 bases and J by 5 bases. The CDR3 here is CASSSQGNEQYF. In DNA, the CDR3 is TGTGCCAGCAGCTCACAGGGGAACGAGCAGTACTTC.

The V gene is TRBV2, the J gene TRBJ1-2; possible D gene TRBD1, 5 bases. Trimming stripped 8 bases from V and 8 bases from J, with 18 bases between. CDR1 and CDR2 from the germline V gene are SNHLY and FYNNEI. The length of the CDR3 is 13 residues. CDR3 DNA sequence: TGTGCCAGCCCCGGGACTCTCGCGGGAGGCTACACCTTC. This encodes CASPGTLAGGYTF.

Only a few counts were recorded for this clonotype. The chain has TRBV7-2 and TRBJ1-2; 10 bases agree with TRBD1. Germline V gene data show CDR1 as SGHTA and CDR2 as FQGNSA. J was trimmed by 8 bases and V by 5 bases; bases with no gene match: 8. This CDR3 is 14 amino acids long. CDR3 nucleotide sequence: TGTGCCAGCAGCCGCGGGAGACAGGGGGCCGGCTACACCTTC. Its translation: CASSRGRQGAGYTF.

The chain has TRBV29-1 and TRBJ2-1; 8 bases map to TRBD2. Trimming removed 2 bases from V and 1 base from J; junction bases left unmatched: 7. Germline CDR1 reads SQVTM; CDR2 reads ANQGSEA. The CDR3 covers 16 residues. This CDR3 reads CSVESIAGSSYNEQFF. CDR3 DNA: TGCAGCGTTGAATCAATAGCGGGGAGTTCCTACAATGAGCAGTTCTTC.

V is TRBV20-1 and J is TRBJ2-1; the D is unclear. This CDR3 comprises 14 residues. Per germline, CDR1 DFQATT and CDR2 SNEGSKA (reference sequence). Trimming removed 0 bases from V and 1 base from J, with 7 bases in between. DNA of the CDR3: TGCAGTGCTAGAGATCTGGGGTCCTACAATGAGCAGTTCTTC. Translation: CSARDLGSYNEQFF.

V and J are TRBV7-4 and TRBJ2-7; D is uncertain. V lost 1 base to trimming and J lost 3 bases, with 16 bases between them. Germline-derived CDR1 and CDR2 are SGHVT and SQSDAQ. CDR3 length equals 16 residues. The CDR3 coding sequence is TGTGCCAGCAGCTTAGTAGGCCCAAAACATCGCTACGAGCAGTACTTC. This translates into CASSLVGPKHRYEQYF.

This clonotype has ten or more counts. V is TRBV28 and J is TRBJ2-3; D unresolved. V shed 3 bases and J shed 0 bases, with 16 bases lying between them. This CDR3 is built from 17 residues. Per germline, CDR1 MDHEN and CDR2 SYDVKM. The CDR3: CASSFSLIDRSTDTQYF. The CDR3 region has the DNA TGTGCCAGCAGTTTTTCCCTAATAGACCGAAGCACAGATACGCAGTATTTT.

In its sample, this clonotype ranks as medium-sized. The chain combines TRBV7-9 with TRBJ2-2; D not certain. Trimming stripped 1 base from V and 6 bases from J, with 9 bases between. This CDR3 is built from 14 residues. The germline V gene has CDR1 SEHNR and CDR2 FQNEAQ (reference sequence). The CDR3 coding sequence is TGTGCCAGCAGCTTAGTTGGTGGCCCCGGGGAGCTGTTTTTT. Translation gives CASSLVGGPGELFF.

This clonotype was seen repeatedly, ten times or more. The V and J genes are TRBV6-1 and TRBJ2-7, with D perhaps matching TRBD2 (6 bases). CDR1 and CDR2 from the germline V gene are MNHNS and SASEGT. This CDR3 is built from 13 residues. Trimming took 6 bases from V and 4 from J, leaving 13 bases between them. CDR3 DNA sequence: TGTGCCAGCAGCCCTACGGGGGAGTACGAGCAGTACGTC. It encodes CASSPTGEYEQYV.

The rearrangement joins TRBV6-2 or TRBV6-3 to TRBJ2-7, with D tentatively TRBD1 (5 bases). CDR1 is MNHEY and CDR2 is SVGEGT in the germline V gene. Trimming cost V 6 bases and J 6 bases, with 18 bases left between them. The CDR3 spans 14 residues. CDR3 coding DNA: TGTGCCAGCAGCTATCCTGGGGCGCTAGGCGAGCAGTACGTC. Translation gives CASSYPGALGEQYV.

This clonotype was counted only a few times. Here the CDR3 reads CASSLAWGGQGSYNEQFF. The CDR3 DNA follows: TGTGCCAGCAGCTTAGCTTGGGGGGGCCAGGGCTCCTACAATGAGCAGTTCTTC. The chain combines TRBV7-6 with TRBJ2-1, with TRBD2 as a possible D gene (7 bases). The CDR3 totals 18 residues. Germline V CDR1 and CDR2: SGHVS, FNYEAQ. V lost 0 bases and J 0 bases, leaving 15 bases between the germline ends.

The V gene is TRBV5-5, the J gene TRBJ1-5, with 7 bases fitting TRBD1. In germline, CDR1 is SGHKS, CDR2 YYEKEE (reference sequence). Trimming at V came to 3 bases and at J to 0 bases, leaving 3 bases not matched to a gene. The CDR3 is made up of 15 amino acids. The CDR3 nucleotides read TGTGCCAGCAGCTACAGGGGCTATAGCAATCAGCCCCAGCATTTT. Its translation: CASSYRGYSNQPQHF.

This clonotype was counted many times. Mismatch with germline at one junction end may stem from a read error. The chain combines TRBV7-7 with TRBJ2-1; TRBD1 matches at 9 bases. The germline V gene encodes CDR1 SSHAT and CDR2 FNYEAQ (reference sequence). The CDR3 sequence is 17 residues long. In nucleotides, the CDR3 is TGTGCTAGCAGCCCAGGGGAGGTGGACAGGGGTTCTAATGAGCAGTTCTTC. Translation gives CASSPGEVDRGSNEQFF.

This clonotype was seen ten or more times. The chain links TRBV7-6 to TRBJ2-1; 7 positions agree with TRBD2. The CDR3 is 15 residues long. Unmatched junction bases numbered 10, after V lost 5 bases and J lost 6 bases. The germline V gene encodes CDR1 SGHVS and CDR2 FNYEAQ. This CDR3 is CASSLLTGGFNEQFF. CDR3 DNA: TGTGCCAGCAGCCTCCTAACGGGGGGATTCAATGAGCAGTTCTTC.

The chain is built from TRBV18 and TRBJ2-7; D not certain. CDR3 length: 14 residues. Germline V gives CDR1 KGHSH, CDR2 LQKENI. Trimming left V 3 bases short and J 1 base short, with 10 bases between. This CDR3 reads CASSPTDASYEQYF. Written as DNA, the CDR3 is TGTGCCAGCTCACCGACGGATGCTTCCTACGAGCAGTACTTC.

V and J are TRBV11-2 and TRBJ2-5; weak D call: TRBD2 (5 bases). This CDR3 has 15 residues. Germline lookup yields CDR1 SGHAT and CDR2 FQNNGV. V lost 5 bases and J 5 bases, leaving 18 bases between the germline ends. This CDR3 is CASSRSAVVGETQYF. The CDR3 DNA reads TGTGCCAGCAGCCGGTCAGCGGTTGTGGGGGAGACCCAGTACTTC.

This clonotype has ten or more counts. The CDR3 nucleotides read TGTGCCAGTAGTACGACAGACTACAATGAGCAGTTCTTC. Translated, it gives CASSTTDYNEQFF. This rearrangement joins TRBV19 to TRBJ2-1, with a tentative D call TRBD1 (5 bases). The CDR3 has 13 amino acids. V lost 4 bases to trimming and J lost 3 bases, with 7 bases between them. Per germline, CDR1 LNHDA and CDR2 SQIVND (reference sequence).

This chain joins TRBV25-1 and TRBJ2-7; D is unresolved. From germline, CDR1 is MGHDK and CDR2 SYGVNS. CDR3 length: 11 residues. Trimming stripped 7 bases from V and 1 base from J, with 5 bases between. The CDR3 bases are TGTGCCAGCACTCAATCCTACGAGCAGTACTTC. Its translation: CASTQSYEQYF.

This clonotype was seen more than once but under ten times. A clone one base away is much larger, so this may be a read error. The CDR3 is CANEVPGQQAFF. CDR3 bases: TGTGCCAACGAAGTCCCGGGACAGCAAGCTTTCTTT. This sequence joins TRBV7-6 and TRBJ1-1; TRBD1 aligns across 7 bases. The CDR3 contains 12 residues. CDR1 and CDR2 (germline): SGHVS, FNYEAQ. The ends lost 10 bases at V and 9 bases at J; junction bases unmatched: 11. The entire variable domain, with the rest obtained from reference TRBV7-6 and TRBJ1-1, is as follows: GAGVSQSPRYKVTKRGQDVALRCDPISGHVSLYWYRQALGQGPEFLTYFNYEAQQDKSGLPNDRFSAERPEGSISTLTIQRTEQRDSAMYRCANEVPGQQAFFGQGTRLTVV.

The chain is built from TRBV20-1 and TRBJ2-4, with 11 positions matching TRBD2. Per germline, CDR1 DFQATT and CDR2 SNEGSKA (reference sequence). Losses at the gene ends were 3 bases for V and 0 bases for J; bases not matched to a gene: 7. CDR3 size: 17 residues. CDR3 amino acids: CSASTTSGDLAKNIQYF. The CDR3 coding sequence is TGCAGTGCTAGTACGACTAGCGGGGATCTAGCCAAAAACATTCAGTACTTC.

In DNA form, the CDR3 reads TGTGCCAGCAGCCTTCAGGGGAACAAGCAGTACGTC. Translating gives CASSLQGNKQYV. This chain uses TRBV7-9 with TRBJ2-7; tentative D call: TRBD1 (6 bases). V lost 5 bases to trimming and J lost 8 bases, with 13 bases between them. Germline CDR1 reads SEHNR; CDR2 reads FQNEAQ (reference sequence). The CDR3 has 12 amino acids.

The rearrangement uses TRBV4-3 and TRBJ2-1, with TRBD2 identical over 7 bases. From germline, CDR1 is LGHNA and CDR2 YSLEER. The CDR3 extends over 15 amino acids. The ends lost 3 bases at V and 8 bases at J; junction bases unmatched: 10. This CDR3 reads CASSQEKAGRDEQFF. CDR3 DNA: TGCGCCAGCAGCCAGGAGAAAGCGGGGAGGGATGAGCAGTTCTTC.

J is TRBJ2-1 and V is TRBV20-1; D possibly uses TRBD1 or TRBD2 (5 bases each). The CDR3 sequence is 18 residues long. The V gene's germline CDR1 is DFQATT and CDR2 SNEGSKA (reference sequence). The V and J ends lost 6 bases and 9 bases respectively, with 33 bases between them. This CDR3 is CSAAAPVDWGPSWIEQFF. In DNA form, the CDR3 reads TGCAGTGCCGCTGCGCCTGTAGACTGGGGACCCTCCTGGATTGAGCAGTTCTTC.